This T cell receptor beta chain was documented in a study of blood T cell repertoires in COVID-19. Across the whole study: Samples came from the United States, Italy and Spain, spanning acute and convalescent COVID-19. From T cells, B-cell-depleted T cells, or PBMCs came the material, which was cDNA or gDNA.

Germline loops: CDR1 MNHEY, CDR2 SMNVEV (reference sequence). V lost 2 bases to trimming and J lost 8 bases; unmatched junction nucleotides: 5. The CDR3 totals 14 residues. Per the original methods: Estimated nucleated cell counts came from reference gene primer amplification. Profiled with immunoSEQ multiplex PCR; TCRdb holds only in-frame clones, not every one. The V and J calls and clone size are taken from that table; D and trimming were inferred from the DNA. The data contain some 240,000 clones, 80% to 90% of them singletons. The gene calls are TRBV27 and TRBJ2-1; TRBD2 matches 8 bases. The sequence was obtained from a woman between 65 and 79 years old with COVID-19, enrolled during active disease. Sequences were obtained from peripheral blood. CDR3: CASSLREGIHEQFF. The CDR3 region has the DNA TGTGCCAGCAGTTTACGGGAGGGCATCCATGAGCAGTTCTTC.